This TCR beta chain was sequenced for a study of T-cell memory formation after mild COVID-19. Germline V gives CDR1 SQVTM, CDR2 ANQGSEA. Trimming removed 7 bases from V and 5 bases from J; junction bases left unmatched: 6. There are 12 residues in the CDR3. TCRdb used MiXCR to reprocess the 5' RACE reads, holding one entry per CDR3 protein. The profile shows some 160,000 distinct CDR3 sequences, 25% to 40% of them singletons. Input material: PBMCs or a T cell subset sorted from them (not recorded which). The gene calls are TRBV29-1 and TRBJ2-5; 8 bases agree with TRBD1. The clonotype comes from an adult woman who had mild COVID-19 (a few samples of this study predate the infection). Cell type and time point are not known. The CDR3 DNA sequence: TGCAGCGCAACAGGGGGTCGGGAGACCCAGTACTTC. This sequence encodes CSATGGRETQYF.